Listed here is a single T cell receptor (beta chain). TCRdb's table, derived via immunoSEQ multiplex PCR, lists solely in-frame clones and lacks some. The sample includes 50,000 to 55,000 clones, about 86% seen only once; the top ten take about 5%. The source of the sample is a study of technical replicates of blood from a few donors. With 8 bases removed from V and 0 bases from J, the gap between germline ends came to 16 bases. CDR1 and CDR2 (germline): GTSNPN, SVGIG (reference sequence). The CDR3 extends over 14 amino acids. This TCR was recovered from a human donor in good health. Some clones in this sample may be carry-over from other donors' samples. Sequences were obtained from PBMCs. The gene calls are TRBV30 and TRBJ2-5; a weak D match, TRBD1 (6 bases). CDR3 in amino acids: CALRGKHDQETQYF. The CDR3 DNA follows: TGTGCCCTAAGGGGGAAGCACGACCAAGAGACCCAGTACTTC.